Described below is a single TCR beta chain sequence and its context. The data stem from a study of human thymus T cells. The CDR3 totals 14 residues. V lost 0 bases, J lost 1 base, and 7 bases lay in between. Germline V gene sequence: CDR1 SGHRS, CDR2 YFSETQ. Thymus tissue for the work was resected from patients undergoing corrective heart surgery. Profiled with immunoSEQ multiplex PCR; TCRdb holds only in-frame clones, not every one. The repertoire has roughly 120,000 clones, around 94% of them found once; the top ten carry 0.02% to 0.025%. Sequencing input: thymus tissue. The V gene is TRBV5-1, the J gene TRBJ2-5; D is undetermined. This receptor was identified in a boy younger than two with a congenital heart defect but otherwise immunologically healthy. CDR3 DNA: TGCGCCAGCAGCTTGGACAGCATCCAAGAGACCCAGTACTTC. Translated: CASSLDSIQETQYF.